A few counts support the clone carrying this TCR beta chain. Its antigen is not identified. This sample stems from a study of regulatory T cells in long-lasting Graves disease. Study overall: For a period under 3 months, newly diagnosed Graves' patients had taken antithyroid drugs. Whole-study results and caveats: The work looked only at peripheral blood and did not look at thyroid tissue. Small numbers of samples may have cut accuracy.

Germline CDR1 MNHNS, CDR2 SASEGT. This CDR3 has 14 residues. Trimming at V came to 6 bases and at J to 5 bases, leaving 5 bases not matched to a gene. Time point denoted: newly diagnosed GD, antithyroid drugs for less than 3 months. PBMC-derived RNA was used for the TCR library. The authors built TCR beta libraries using iRepertoire HTBI primers and Arm-PCR of CDR3 regions. TCRdb re-called the multiplex PCR reads through MiXCR, storing one row per CDR3 protein. The sample lists 440,000 or so distinct CDR3 sequences; around 17% were seen once. This sample also belongs to another study, concerning T cells in Graves' hyperthyroidism and ophthalmopathy.

The sequence was obtained from a woman younger than 45 with Graves disease. The sample in question was peripheral blood mononuclear cells (PBMCs), obtained at new diagnosis, from a patient treated with antithyroid drugs. V is TRBV6-1 and J is TRBJ2-1; 9 nucleotides align to TRBD2. CDR3 sequence (DNA): TGTGCCAGCAGGGGGACTAGCAGAGACAATGAGCAGTTCTTC. Protein sequence: CASRGTSRDNEQFF.